This T cell receptor (beta chain) was found in a study of graft-versus-host responses after intestinal transplantation. Points from the study as a whole: Analysis identified GvH clones in recipient marrow, with some appearing first in ileum or blood. GvH clone levels peaked in circulation, and this peak was associated with early post-transplant HvG declines.

The data were produced by immunoSEQ multiplex PCR, yet TCRdb's version contains in-frame clones alone and is incomplete. The sample holds about 98,000 clones, about 82% seen once. Germline CDR1 SGHNT, CDR2 YYREEE (reference sequence). The CDR3 length is 14 residues. Deletions cut 4 bases from V and 1 base from J, with 9 bases between. Remarks on this clone: Its antigen is not identified.

The clonotype originates from a human patient who received an intestinal transplant, so some T cells may come from the graft donor. This sample comprised PBMCs, obtained 255 days after intestinal transplant. The chain is built from TRBV5-4 and TRBJ1-5; D remains unclear. CDR3 nucleotide sequence: TGTGCCAGCAGCCTCGACGGGAGCAATCAGCCCCAGCATTTT. It encodes CASSLDGSNQPQHF.